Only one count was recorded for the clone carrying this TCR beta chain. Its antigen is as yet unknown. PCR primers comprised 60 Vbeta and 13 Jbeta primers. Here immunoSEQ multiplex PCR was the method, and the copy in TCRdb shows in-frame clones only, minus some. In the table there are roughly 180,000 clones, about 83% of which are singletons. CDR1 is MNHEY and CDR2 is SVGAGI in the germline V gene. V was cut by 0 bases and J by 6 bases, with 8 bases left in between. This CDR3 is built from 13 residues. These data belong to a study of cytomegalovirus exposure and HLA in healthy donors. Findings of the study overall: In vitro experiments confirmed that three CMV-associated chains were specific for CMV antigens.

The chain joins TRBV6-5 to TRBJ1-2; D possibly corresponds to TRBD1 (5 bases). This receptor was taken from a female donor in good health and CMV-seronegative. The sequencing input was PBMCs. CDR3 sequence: CASSYSVGDGYTF. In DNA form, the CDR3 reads TGTGCCAGCAGTTACTCAGTAGGGGATGGCTACACCTTC.